This paragraph reports one T cell receptor beta chain. As yet, its antigen is unknown. These data belong to a study of CD8 T cells in ankylosing spondylitis. Study findings and constraints: Typical of ankylosing spondylitis blood, it appeared, was a TCR beta motif of under 10 highly homologous variants. Peripheral blood samples showed relatively rare disease-linked clones, and these clones were CD8+. Reportedly, matched ankylosing spondylitis synovial fluid was significantly enriched for disease-linked clones.

In TCRdb, the 5' RACE reads were re-called with MiXCR into one record per CDR3 protein. The sample yields roughly 470,000 distinct CDR3 sequences, about 25% seen once. Looked up from germline, CDR1 is SGHRS and CDR2 is YFSETQ. The CDR3 covers 13 residues. Trimming stripped 1 base from V and 4 bases from J, with 9 bases between. This sequence was found in a male donor with ankylosing spondylitis. The chain couples TRBV5-1 to TRBJ2-7, with D perhaps TRBD1 (5 bases). The sequenced sample was blood, either unsorted or a sorted T cell fraction (not recorded which). In nucleotides, the CDR3 is TGCGCCAGCAGCTTGACAGGCGAATACGAGCAGTACTTC. As protein: CASSLTGEYEQYF.